This T cell receptor beta chain was retrieved from a study of blood T cell repertoires in COVID-19. Study-level background: COVID-19 samples, acute and convalescent, were from the United States, Italy and Spain. Sources were T cells, B-cell-depleted T cells, or PBMCs; the material itself was cDNA or gDNA.

Everyone who took part was roughly 18 to 100 years old, and they came from fewer than 25 US areas. Generated by immunoSEQ multiplex PCR, the TCRdb table keeps only in-frame clones and is missing some. The table lists about 180,000 clones, about 90% of them singletons. Germline V gene sequence: CDR1 MNHEY, CDR2 SVGAGI. V was pared by 5 bases and J by 14 bases, with 17 bases of the junction left unmatched. The CDR3 consists of 14 residues. This sequence originates from a human donor with acute COVID-19. The donor label of this sample is uncertain. The chain joins TRBV6-5 to TRBJ1-2; 7 bases fit TRBD1. The sample was PBMCs or T cells enriched from blood (not recorded which). The CDR3 DNA follows: TGTGCCAGCAGTCCCACCGACAGGGCTCCCTCTCTGACCTTC. Encoded protein: CASSPTDRAPSLTF.